The T cell receptor (beta chain) described here comes from a study of prognosis after radiotherapy for stage I lung cancer (TCRdb year 2021). With respect to the entire study: Between April 2018 and early 2019, over 15 patients with stage I NSCLC were enrolled in Nanjing, China. The patients included fourteen who had newly diagnosed primary stage I lung tumors, along with roughly 5 others who had oligometastatic NSCLC after their primary tumor had been surgically resected. All patients were considered medically inoperable, owing to comorbidities in over ten and refusal of surgery in over 5. Ages in the cohort of about a dozen men and over 5 women ranged from roughly 53 to 84 years, with a median of 74. Squamous cell carcinoma histology was identified in more than five patients, and adenocarcinoma histology was identified in about a dozen patients. Using image-guided IMRT or VMAT, SBRT was delivered in 3 to 5 fractions at a biologically effective dose of at least 100 Gy. In every patient, SBRT was given without any concurrent therapy. Four of the 19 patients developed distant metastases after SBRT, at a median of roughly seven months; the other 15 showed no significant progression. This study profiled peripheral blood TCR beta repertoires from stage I NSCLC patients before and after stereotactic body radiotherapy and linked the repertoires to distant failure. The study took one blood sample before SBRT and one after SBRT from each of approximately 20 patients and sequenced all 40 or so samples.

All patients had node-negative disease on CT and PET/CT, and none had a history of other malignancies or prior chemotherapy or radiotherapy. At each of the two time points, around 5.9 milliliters of peripheral venous blood were collected into EDTA tubes. PBMCs were isolated by Ficoll-Paque Plus density-gradient centrifugation. Samples were stored at -80°C immediately after collection until analysis. Two rounds of multiplex PCR on genomic DNA were used to amplify the TCR beta CDR3 region. The first PCR round used primers specific to each TRBV and TRBJ gene, with sequences filed in Chinese patent CN105087789A. Universal primers were used in the second round of PCR. The Roche High Pure PCR Template Preparation Kit was used to extract genomic DNA from frozen PBMCs. Paired-end sequencing with 151 bp reads was performed on the libraries using an Illumina HiSeq 3000. The authors processed their data as follows. CutAdapt was used to remove raw reads lacking the multiplex PCR primer sequences. Using PEAR, the high-quality paired reads were merged into contigs. By aligning each contig to reference sequences, MiXCR assigned the TRB V, D and J gene segments to that contig. To remove sequencing errors, CDR3 sequences were clustered according to base quality and sequence similarity. Diversity was calculated as Shannon entropy divided by the natural log of the number of productive TCR sequences. To get clonality, Shannon entropy was divided by the natural log of the number of unique clonotypes, and that result was subtracted from one. Using the Youden index from ROC curves, the researchers picked the repertoire-metric cut-offs for progression-free survival, and all analyses were carried out in R 3.5.3. TCRdb took the public reads, trimmed them with fastp at Q25, ran MiXCR for clone calling and kept in-frame beta chains. Rows with a matching CDR3 protein are joined into one entry that keeps the most common DNA and genes. TCRdb, not the original authors, processed these V and J calls. This sample is represented by about 16,000 distinct CDR3 sequences; approximately 44% of them were singletons. The ten largest clones take up 44% of the sample.

The CDR3 runs 15 amino acids, cysteine and phenylalanine included. The read is trimmed to its CDR3 DNA, 45 bases read in frame from base 1. From V the trimming removes 2 bases and from J it removes 1 base, while the gene matches leave 3 bases of the junction unaccounted for. For CDR1 and CDR2, the germline V gene (reference sequence) lists SEHNR and FQNEAQ. The paper's findings and limits, for the study overall: Tumor specificity of expanded TCR clones was not determined. The study was limited by its small cohort and short follow-up, and the findings require independent validation. Differences by metastasis status were reportedly seen in TRBV and TRBJ usage frequencies, involving two V genes at baseline and, after SBRT, nine V genes and two J genes. After SBRT, the count of unique TCR clones dropped from a median of roughly 10,000 beforehand to about 7,000 afterward (Wilcoxon paired P=0.011). All reported P values were unadjusted for multiple comparisons. Post-SBRT Shannon entropy and its change from baseline were lower in patients who developed distant metastases; baseline Shannon entropy was not associated with metastases.

This clonotype was detected many times. This clone's antigen is unknown. It has no much larger one-base neighbor in the sample; base qualities were not kept. This TCR was sampled from a donor aged 50 or older with non-small cell lung cancer. Material: PBMCs, obtained before or after stereotactic body radiation therapy (not recorded which). Recombination connected TRBV7-9 to TRBJ1-1, and TRBD1 matches 8 of the central bases. The CDR3 loop reads CASSLSGQGNTEAFF. The DNA is as follows: TGTGCCAGCAGCTTATCCGGACAGGGGAACACTGAAGCTTTCTTT.